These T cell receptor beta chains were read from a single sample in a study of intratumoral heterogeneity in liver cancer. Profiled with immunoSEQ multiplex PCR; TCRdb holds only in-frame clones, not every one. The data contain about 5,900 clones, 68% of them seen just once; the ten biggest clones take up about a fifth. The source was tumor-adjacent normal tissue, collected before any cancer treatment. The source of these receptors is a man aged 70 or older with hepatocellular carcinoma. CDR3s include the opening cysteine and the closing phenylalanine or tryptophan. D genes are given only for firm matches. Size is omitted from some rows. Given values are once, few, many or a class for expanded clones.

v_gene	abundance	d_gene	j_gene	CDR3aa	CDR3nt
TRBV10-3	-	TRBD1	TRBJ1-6	CAISGGQVGTPLHF	TGTGCCATCAGTGGGGGACAGGTCGGGACACCCCTCCACTTT
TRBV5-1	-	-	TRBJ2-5	CASSLEGQGGKETQYF	TGCGCCAGCAGCTTGGAAGGGCAGGGTGGGAAAGAGACCCAGTACTTC
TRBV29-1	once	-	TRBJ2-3	CSVVEGGLSDTQYF	TGCAGCGTTGTAGAGGGGGGGCTCTCAGATACGCAGTATTTT
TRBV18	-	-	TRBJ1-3	CASSPTSGGRNTIYF	TGTGCCAGCTCACCTACGTCGGGGGGTCGAAACACCATATATTTT
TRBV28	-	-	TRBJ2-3	CASSLPWTSTDTQYF	TGTGCCAGCAGTTTACCCTGGACGAGCACAGATACGCAGTATTTT
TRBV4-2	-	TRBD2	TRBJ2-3	CASSQDATSGADTQYF	TGTGCCAGCAGCCAAGATGCGACTAGCGGGGCAGATACGCAGTATTTT
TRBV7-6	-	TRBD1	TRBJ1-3	CASSVSGGSGNTIYF	TGTGCCAGCAGCGTATCAGGGGGCTCTGGAAACACCATATATTTT
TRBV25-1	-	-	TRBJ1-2	CASSGGRGGRATGGYTF	TGTGCCAGCAGTGGGGGTCGGGGTGGTAGGGCCACGGGGGGCTACACCTTC
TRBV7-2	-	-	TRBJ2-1	CASSLVVISTYNEQFF	TGTGCCAGCAGCTTAGTAGTGATCTCCACGTACAATGAGCAGTTCTTC
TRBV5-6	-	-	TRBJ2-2	CASSTEQGSYTGELFF	TGTGCCAGCAGTACCGAACAGGGAAGTTACACCGGGGAGCTGTTTTTT
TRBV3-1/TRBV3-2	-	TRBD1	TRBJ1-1	CASSQRVQGDTEAFF	TGTGCCAGCAGCCAAAGGGTCCAGGGGGACACTGAAGCTTTCTTT
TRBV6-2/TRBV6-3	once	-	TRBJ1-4	CASSSLDGLEKLFF	TGTGCCAGCAGTTCCCTTGACGGACTTGAAAAACTGTTTTTT
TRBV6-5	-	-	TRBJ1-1	CASSYSPGAGAFF	TGTGCCAGCAGTTACTCGCCCGGTGCTGGAGCTTTCTTT
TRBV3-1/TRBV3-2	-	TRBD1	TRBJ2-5	CASSHRQGKTQYF	TGTGCCAGCAGCCACCGACAGGGGAAGACCCAGTACTTC
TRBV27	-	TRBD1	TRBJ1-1	CASRQQGLNTEAFF	TGTGCCAGCAGACAACAGGGGCTGAACACTGAAGCTTTCTTT
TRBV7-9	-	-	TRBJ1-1	CASSLVVGANTEAFF	TGTGCCAGCAGCTTAGTAGTAGGGGCTAACACTGAAGCTTTCTTT
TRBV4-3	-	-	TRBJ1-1	CASSQGIGLGALNTEAFF	TGCGCCAGCAGCCAAGGCATTGGTTTGGGGGCCCTGAACACTGAAGCTTTCTTT
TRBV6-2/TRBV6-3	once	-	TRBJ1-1	CASSTRTGNTEAFF	TGTGCCAGCAGTACTCGGACGGGGAACACTGAAGCTTTCTTT
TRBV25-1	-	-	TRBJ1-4	CASRQGSATNEKLFF	TGTGCCAGCAGACAGGGTTCTGCAACTAATGAAAAACTGTTTTTT
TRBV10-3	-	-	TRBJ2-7	CAISESVYEQYF	TGTGCCATCAGTGAGTCTGTCTACGAGCAGTACTTC
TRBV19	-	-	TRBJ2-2	CASSIVTGELFF	TGTGCCAGTAGTATCGTAACCGGGGAGCTGTTTTTT
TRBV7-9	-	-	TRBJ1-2	CASSYGDYGYTF	TGTGCCAGCAGCTACGGCGACTATGGCTACACCTTC
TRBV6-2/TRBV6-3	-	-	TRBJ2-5	CASSYLGGEETQYF	TGTGCCAGCAGTTACTTGGGGGGTGAGGAGACCCAGTACTTC
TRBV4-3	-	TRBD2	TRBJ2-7	CASSQGSLAGGGSYEQYF	TGCGCCAGCAGCCAAGGTTCCCTAGCGGGGGGTGGGTCCTACGAGCAGTACTTC
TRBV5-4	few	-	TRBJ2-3	CASSLDQLDTQYF	TGTGCCAGCAGCTTGGATCAGCTAGATACGCAGTATTTT
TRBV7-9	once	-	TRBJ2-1	CASSLLASGDEQFF	TGTGCCAGCAGCTTATTGGCCTCGGGGGATGAGCAGTTCTTC
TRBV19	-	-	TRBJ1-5	CASSMFGVSNQPQHF	TGTGCCAGTAGTATGTTTGGAGTTAGCAATCAGCCCCAGCATTTT
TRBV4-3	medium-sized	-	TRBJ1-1	CASSQAAGNTEAFF	TGCGCCAGCAGCCAAGCGGCGGGGAACACTGAAGCTTTCTTT
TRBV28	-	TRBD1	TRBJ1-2	CASSRRRDRGPDYGYTF	TGTGCCAGCAGTCGACGCCGGGACAGGGGGCCGGACTATGGCTACACCTTC
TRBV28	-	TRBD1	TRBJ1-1	CASSQRRTGNTEAFF	TGTGCCAGCAGTCAACGTCGGACAGGGAACACTGAAGCTTTCTTT
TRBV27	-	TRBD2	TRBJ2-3	CASSTYWGGETDTQYF	TGTGCCAGCAGTACCTATTGGGGGGGAGAGACAGATACGCAGTATTTT
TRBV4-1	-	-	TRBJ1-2	CASSQQTGSNYGYTF	TGCGCCAGCAGCCAACAGACTGGATCTAACTATGGCTACACCTTC
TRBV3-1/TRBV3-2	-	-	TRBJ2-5	CASEGMTETQYF	TGTGCCAGCGAAGGGATGACGGAGACCCAGTACTTC
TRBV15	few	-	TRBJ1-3	CATSGRHQGQRGNTIYF	TGTGCCACCAGCGGGCGGCACCAGGGGCAACGTGGAAACACCATATATTTT
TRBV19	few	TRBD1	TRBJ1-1	CASSPRGQGPNTEAFF	TGTGCCAGTAGCCCGCGAGGACAGGGACCAAACACTGAAGCTTTCTTT
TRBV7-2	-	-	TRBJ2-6	CASSFTARVYSGANVLTF	TGTGCCAGCAGCTTTACCGCCAGGGTGTACTCTGGGGCCAACGTCCTGACTTTC
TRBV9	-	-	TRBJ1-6	CASSVDAGSGPLHF	TGTGCCAGCAGCGTAGATGCAGGGTCTGGACCCCTCCACTTT
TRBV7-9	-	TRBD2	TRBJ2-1	CASSLVGTTNEQFF	TGTGCCAGCAGCTTAGTGGGGACTACCAATGAGCAGTTCTTC
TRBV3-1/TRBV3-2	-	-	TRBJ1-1	CASSQDSRSRTEAFF	TGTGCCAGCAGCCAAGATTCGAGGAGCCGAACTGAAGCTTTCTTT
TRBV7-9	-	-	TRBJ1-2	CASTYQGFYGYTF	TGTGCCAGCACCTATCAGGGGTTCTATGGCTACACCTTC
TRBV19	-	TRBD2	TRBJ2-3	CASTLSGGSGTDTQYF	TGTGCCAGTACTCTTAGCGGGGGATCGGGGACAGATACGCAGTATTTT
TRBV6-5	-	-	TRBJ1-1	CASRPTGGTEAFF	TGTGCCAGCAGACCGACCGGGGGCACTGAAGCTTTCTTT
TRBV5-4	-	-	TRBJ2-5	CASSQPKETQYF	TGTGCCAGCAGCCAACCCAAAGAGACCCAGTACTTC
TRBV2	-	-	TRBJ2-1	CASGSGPYNEQFF	TGTGCCAGCGGGTCCGGCCCATACAATGAGCAGTTCTTC
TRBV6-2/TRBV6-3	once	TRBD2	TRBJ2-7	CASSVTSGGEQYF	TGTGCCAGCAGTGTGACTAGCGGGGGCGAGCAGTACTTC
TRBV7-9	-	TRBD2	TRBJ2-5	CASSSPSGGKTQYF	TGTGCCAGCAGCTCGCCTAGCGGGGGGAAGACCCAGTACTTC
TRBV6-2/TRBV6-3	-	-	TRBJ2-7	CASSPRTDYYEQYF	TGTGCCAGCAGCCCGAGGACAGACTACTACGAGCAGTACTTC
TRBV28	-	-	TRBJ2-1	CASTSTTRAGPSPSSYNEQFF	TGTGCCAGCACTTCAACAACCCGGGCAGGCCCTTCCCCGTCCTCCTACAATGAGCAGTTCTTC
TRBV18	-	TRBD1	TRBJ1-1	CASSPFQGALDTEAFF	TGTGCCAGCTCACCTTTTCAGGGGGCGCTGGACACTGAAGCTTTCTTT
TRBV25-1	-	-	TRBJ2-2	CASSDLDRTGELFF	TGTGCCAGCAGTGATCTCGACAGGACCGGGGAGCTGTTTTTT
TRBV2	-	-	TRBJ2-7	CASSEEVGSYEQYF	TGTGCCAGCAGTGAAGAGGTAGGGAGCTACGAGCAGTACTTC
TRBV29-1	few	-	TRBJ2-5	CSVGEGAKETQYF	TGCAGCGTTGGGGAGGGGGCTAAAGAGACCCAGTACTTC
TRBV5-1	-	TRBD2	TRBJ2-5	CASSLRRGGQETQYF	TGCGCCAGCAGCTTAAGGCGGGGGGGCCAGGAGACCCAGTACTTC
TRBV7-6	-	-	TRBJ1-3	CASSLTGSGNTIYF	TGTGCCAGCAGCTTAACAGGTTCTGGAAACACCATATATTTT
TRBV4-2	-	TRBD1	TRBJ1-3	CASSQDDRGSGNTIYF	TGTGCCAGCAGCCAAGATGACAGGGGCTCTGGAAACACCATATATTTT